These T cell receptor beta chains were read from a single sample in a study of beta chain features in type 1 diabetes. The method was immunoSEQ multiplex PCR; TCRdb's version includes in-frame clones alone and lacks a portion of them. The sample lists about 660,000 clones, around 15% occurring once. Sequenced material: naive CD4+ T cells from blood. All receptors derive from a man aged 18 to 29 with type 1 diabetes. CDR3s include the opening cysteine and the closing phenylalanine or tryptophan. Fields, in order: D gene, clone size, V gene, J gene, CDR3 DNA, CDR3 protein. The D gene is left open where the match is weak. Expanded clones are given a class, and other clones once, few, many or no size at all.

d_gene: -
abundance: -
v_gene: TRBV6-5
j_gene: TRBJ2-4
CDR3nt: TGTGCCAGCAGTTACTCAGCCGGGACCAAAAACATTCAGTACTTC
CDR3aa: CASSYSAGTKNIQYF

d_gene: TRBD2
abundance: few
v_gene: TRBV30
j_gene: TRBJ2-5
CDR3nt: TGTGCCTGGAGTAACACCCCGGGGAGGGATCAAGAGACCCAGTACTTC
CDR3aa: CAWSNTPGRDQETQYF

d_gene: -
abundance: -
v_gene: TRBV5-1
j_gene: TRBJ2-1
CDR3nt: TGCGCCAGCAGCTTGGGGGGAAGCAACTCCTACAATGAGCAGTTCTTC
CDR3aa: CASSLGGSNSYNEQFF

d_gene: TRBD2
abundance: -
v_gene: TRBV5-6
j_gene: TRBJ2-5
CDR3nt: TGTGCCAGCAGCTTGGAGGGAGGGGCGGGAGGAATAGAGACCCAGTACTTC
CDR3aa: CASSLEGGAGGIETQYF

d_gene: -
abundance: -
v_gene: TRBV5-1
j_gene: TRBJ2-5
CDR3nt: TGCGCCAGCAGCTTGGGGACCAAAGAGACCCAGTACTTC
CDR3aa: CASSLGTKETQYF

d_gene: -
abundance: few
v_gene: TRBV19
j_gene: TRBJ2-6
CDR3nt: TGTGCCAGTAGTAACCACAGGTTTTCTGGGGCCAACGTCCTGACTTTC
CDR3aa: CASSNHRFSGANVLTF

d_gene: TRBD1
abundance: few
v_gene: TRBV4-2
j_gene: TRBJ2-3
CDR3nt: TGTGCCAGCAGCCAAGAGCGAGCAGGGGGCGAAACAGATACGCAGTATTTT
CDR3aa: CASSQERAGGETDTQYF

d_gene: -
abundance: -
v_gene: TRBV13
j_gene: TRBJ1-3
CDR3nt: TGTGCCAGCAGCCCCTTAGGGGGGGGACCGGGAAACACCATATATTTT
CDR3aa: CASSPLGGGPGNTIYF

d_gene: -
abundance: -
v_gene: TRBV6-5
j_gene: TRBJ2-3
CDR3nt: TGTGCCATCAAAGAAGTCACAGATACGCAGTATTTT
CDR3aa: CAIKEVTDTQYF

d_gene: TRBD2
abundance: -
v_gene: TRBV15
j_gene: TRBJ2-7
CDR3nt: TGTGCCACAGGCAGGGTAGCGGGGGCTTACGAGCAGTACTTC
CDR3aa: CATGRVAGAYEQYF

d_gene: -
abundance: few
v_gene: TRBV7-6
j_gene: TRBJ2-5
CDR3nt: TGTGCCAGCAGCCCCCCCTTCAAGGGAGCTAAGAGAGGAGAGACCCAGTACTTC
CDR3aa: CASSPPFKGAKRGETQYF

d_gene: -
abundance: -
v_gene: TRBV9
j_gene: TRBJ2-2
CDR3nt: TGTGCCAGCAGCGTCACCGGGGAGCTGTTTTTT
CDR3aa: CASSVTGELFF

d_gene: -
abundance: few
v_gene: TRBV6-4
j_gene: TRBJ2-1
CDR3nt: TGTGCCAGCAGCGGACAGGGAGGGAATGAGCAGTTCTTC
CDR3aa: CASSGQGGNEQFF

d_gene: -
abundance: few
v_gene: TRBV5-4
j_gene: TRBJ2-5
CDR3nt: TGTGCCAGCGTGTCAGGGGCGGAAGAGACCCAGTACTTC
CDR3aa: CASVSGAEETQYF

d_gene: -
abundance: few
v_gene: TRBV19
j_gene: TRBJ2-7
CDR3nt: TGTGCCAGTAGTATAGTCCCGGGTTACGAGCAGTACTTC
CDR3aa: CASSIVPGYEQYF

d_gene: -
abundance: -
v_gene: TRBV7-9
j_gene: TRBJ1-1
CDR3nt: TGTGCCAGCAGCTTGCAGCTCCTGAACACTGAAGCTTTCTTT
CDR3aa: CASSLQLLNTEAFF

d_gene: TRBD2
abundance: few
v_gene: TRBV2
j_gene: TRBJ2-1
CDR3nt: TGTGCCAGCAGTGAAGGTGCTAGCGGGGGGGCCATCCATGAGCAGTTCTTC
CDR3aa: CASSEGASGGAIHEQFF

d_gene: -
abundance: few
v_gene: TRBV18
j_gene: TRBJ1-1
CDR3nt: TGTGCCAGCTCACCCCGCGGGGACACTGAAGCTTTCTTT
CDR3aa: CASSPRGDTEAFF

d_gene: TRBD1
abundance: -
v_gene: TRBV19
j_gene: TRBJ1-2
CDR3nt: TGTGCCATACACAGGGGGGCTAACTATGGCTACACCTTC
CDR3aa: CAIHRGANYGYTF

d_gene: -
abundance: few
v_gene: TRBV11-2
j_gene: TRBJ2-7
CDR3nt: TGTGCCAGCAGCTTGGGGCGGCAGGGCTTGTCTTACGAGCAGTACTTC
CDR3aa: CASSLGRQGLSYEQYF

d_gene: -
abundance: -
v_gene: TRBV11-1
j_gene: TRBJ1-1
CDR3nt: TGTGCCAGCAGCTTAGGTCGCTACACTGAAGCTTTCTTT
CDR3aa: CASSLGRYTEAFF

d_gene: -
abundance: -
v_gene: TRBV7-2
j_gene: TRBJ2-3
CDR3nt: TGTGCCAGCAGCTTAGCCAGAGCCACAGATACGCAGTATTTT
CDR3aa: CASSLARATDTQYF

d_gene: -
abundance: -
v_gene: TRBV5-4
j_gene: TRBJ2-3
CDR3nt: TGTGCCAGCAGCTTGAGCGACTTGGGAGATACGCAGTATTTT
CDR3aa: CASSLSDLGDTQYF

d_gene: -
abundance: few
v_gene: TRBV6-6
j_gene: TRBJ2-1
CDR3nt: TGTGCCAGCAGTGACAGTAGCTCCTACAATGAGCAGTTCTTC
CDR3aa: CASSDSSSYNEQFF

d_gene: -
abundance: -
v_gene: TRBV6-6
j_gene: TRBJ2-3
CDR3nt: TGTGCCAGCAGTGATAGAGGGCTGACAGATACGCAGTATTTT
CDR3aa: CASSDRGLTDTQYF

d_gene: TRBD1
abundance: few
v_gene: TRBV30
j_gene: TRBJ1-2
CDR3nt: TGTGCCGGGGACAGGTCATTCTATGGCTACACCTTC
CDR3aa: CAGDRSFYGYTF

d_gene: TRBD1
abundance: few
v_gene: TRBV30
j_gene: TRBJ1-6
CDR3nt: TGTGCCTGGAGAGGGAACCCCCCGGGACAGGGGCGGATGTATAATTCACCCCTCCACTTT
CDR3aa: CAWRGNPPGQGRMYNSPLHF

d_gene: -
abundance: once
v_gene: TRBV9
j_gene: TRBJ2-7
CDR3nt: TGTGCCAGCAGCGTAGGGCCTCTGGGGCAGTACTTC
CDR3aa: CASSVGPLGQYF

d_gene: TRBD1
abundance: once
v_gene: TRBV5-4
j_gene: TRBJ1-2
CDR3nt: TGTGCCAGCAGCTTCCCTGATGTCGTAGGGGGCGACTATGGCTACACCTTC
CDR3aa: CASSFPDVVGGDYGYTF

d_gene: -
abundance: -
v_gene: TRBV5-1
j_gene: TRBJ1-1
CDR3nt: TGCGCCAGCAGCTTGGGGGTATTGAACACTGAAGCTTTCTTT
CDR3aa: CASSLGVLNTEAFF

d_gene: -
abundance: -
v_gene: TRBV19
j_gene: TRBJ2-2
CDR3nt: TGTGCCAGTTTCGGGCAGGGGCACACCGGGGAGCTGTTTTTT
CDR3aa: CASFGQGHTGELFF

d_gene: -
abundance: few
v_gene: TRBV29-1
j_gene: TRBJ1-1
CDR3nt: TGCAGCGTTGAAAAAACAGTCAATGAAGCTTTCTTT
CDR3aa: CSVEKTVNEAFF

d_gene: -
abundance: -
v_gene: TRBV5-1
j_gene: TRBJ2-3
CDR3nt: TGCGCCAGCAGCTCGACTAGTTCGGGTACGCAGTATTTT
CDR3aa: CASSSTSSGTQYF

d_gene: -
abundance: -
v_gene: TRBV5-1
j_gene: TRBJ2-7
CDR3nt: TGCGCCAGCAGATACGACGGACTAACCTACGAGCAGTACTTC
CDR3aa: CASRYDGLTYEQYF

d_gene: -
abundance: -
v_gene: TRBV5-1
j_gene: TRBJ1-2
CDR3nt: TGCGCCAGCAGCGCCGAATTCTATGGCTACACCTTC
CDR3aa: CASSAEFYGYTF

d_gene: -
abundance: few
v_gene: TRBV14
j_gene: TRBJ2-7
CDR3nt: TGTGCCAGCAGCCGAATATCGAGGGGACCATGGGAGCAGTACTTC
CDR3aa: CASSRISRGPWEQYF

d_gene: -
abundance: once
v_gene: TRBV7-2
j_gene: TRBJ2-1
CDR3nt: TGTGCCAGCAGGGGCGACTCGAGCTCCTACAATGAGCAGTTCTTC
CDR3aa: CASRGDSSSYNEQFF

d_gene: -
abundance: few
v_gene: TRBV14
j_gene: TRBJ2-1
CDR3nt: TGTGCCAGCAGCCAGGACGGACTAAGCGGACCCTCCTACAATGAGCAGTTCTTC
CDR3aa: CASSQDGLSGPSYNEQFF

d_gene: TRBD2
abundance: -
v_gene: TRBV7-3
j_gene: TRBJ2-3
CDR3nt: TGTGCCAGCAGGTTAACTAGCGGCGACACAGATACGCAGTATTTT
CDR3aa: CASRLTSGDTDTQYF

d_gene: TRBD2
abundance: -
v_gene: TRBV11-2
j_gene: TRBJ2-1
CDR3nt: TGTGCCAGCAGCTCTACTGGGCGGGCGGGGGGATCTAACAATGAGCAGTTCTTC
CDR3aa: CASSSTGRAGGSNNEQFF

d_gene: -
abundance: -
v_gene: TRBV5-1
j_gene: TRBJ2-6
CDR3nt: TGCGCCAGCAGCCCCTCTGGGGCCAACGTCCTGACTTTC
CDR3aa: CASSPSGANVLTF

d_gene: -
abundance: -
v_gene: TRBV25-1
j_gene: TRBJ2-7
CDR3nt: TGTGCCAGCATGAACCAGGGCAGTCTCCGATCAATGAGCGAGCAGTACTTC
CDR3aa: CASMNQGSLRSMSEQYF

d_gene: TRBD1
abundance: -
v_gene: TRBV29-1
j_gene: TRBJ2-7
CDR3nt: TGCAGCGCGGGACAGGGGGCCTACGAGCAGTACTTC
CDR3aa: CSAGQGAYEQYF

d_gene: -
abundance: few
v_gene: TRBV10-3
j_gene: TRBJ2-7
CDR3nt: TGTGCCATCAGTGAGTCCCGCCAGGGGTTTACCTACGAGCAGTACTTC
CDR3aa: CAISESRQGFTYEQYF

d_gene: -
abundance: -
v_gene: TRBV7-9
j_gene: TRBJ1-5
CDR3nt: TGTGCCAGCAGCTTATCGGGAGATCAACCCCAGCATTTT
CDR3aa: CASSLSGDQPQHF

d_gene: TRBD1
abundance: -
v_gene: TRBV18
j_gene: TRBJ1-2
CDR3nt: TGTGCCAGCCGACCTATAAACACAGGGGAGGATAACTTC
CDR3aa: CASRPINTGEDNF

d_gene: TRBD1
abundance: -
v_gene: TRBV9
j_gene: TRBJ2-6
CDR3nt: TGTGCCAGCAGCGTAGTGGGACAGGGATCTGGGGCCAACGTCCTGACTTTC
CDR3aa: CASSVVGQGSGANVLTF

d_gene: -
abundance: -
v_gene: TRBV19
j_gene: TRBJ1-5
CDR3nt: TGTGCCAGTGCCGGACAGTCCCAGCCCCAGCATTTT
CDR3aa: CASAGQSQPQHF

d_gene: -
abundance: -
v_gene: TRBV7-2
j_gene: TRBJ1-1
CDR3nt: TGTGCCAGCAGCTTAGCCACAGCACCACTGAACACTGAAGCTTTCTTT
CDR3aa: CASSLATAPLNTEAFF

d_gene: -
abundance: -
v_gene: TRBV7-9
j_gene: TRBJ2-1
CDR3nt: TGTGCCAGCAGCCCTAATTCTAATGAGCAGTTCTTC
CDR3aa: CASSPNSNEQFF

d_gene: -
abundance: -
v_gene: TRBV25-1
j_gene: TRBJ2-5
CDR3nt: TGTGCCAGCTCACCCCGGACCCATCCCCAAGAGACCCAGTACTTC
CDR3aa: CASSPRTHPQETQYF

d_gene: -
abundance: few
v_gene: TRBV14
j_gene: TRBJ1-2
CDR3nt: TGTGCCAGCAGCCAAGGAAGCGGGAATGGAGGCTACACCTTC
CDR3aa: CASSQGSGNGGYTF

d_gene: TRBD2
abundance: once
v_gene: TRBV5-1
j_gene: TRBJ2-1
CDR3nt: TGCGCCAGCAGCTTGGGACTAGCGGGCAACAATGAGCAGTTCTTC
CDR3aa: CASSLGLAGNNEQFF